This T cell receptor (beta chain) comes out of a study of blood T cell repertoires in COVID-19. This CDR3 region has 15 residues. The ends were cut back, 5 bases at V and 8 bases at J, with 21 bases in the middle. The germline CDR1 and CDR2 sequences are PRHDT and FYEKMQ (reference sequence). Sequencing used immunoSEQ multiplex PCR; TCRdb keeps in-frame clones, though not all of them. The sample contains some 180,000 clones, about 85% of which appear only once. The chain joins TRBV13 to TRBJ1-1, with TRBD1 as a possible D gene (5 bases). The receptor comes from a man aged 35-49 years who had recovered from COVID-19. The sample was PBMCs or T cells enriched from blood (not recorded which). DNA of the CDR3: TGTGCCAGCAGCACACGCTCGGGACCGCGGGGGGAAGCTTTCTTT. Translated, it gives CASSTRSGPRGEAFF.